This entry describes one TCR beta chain. These data are taken from a study of T cell changes during pregnancy in multiple sclerosis. Assay used: immunoSEQ multiplex PCR; TCRdb lists only in-frame clones, some missing. This table has about 59,000 clones, 90% appearing once. This clonotype was sampled from a female donor in good health, enrolled as a control in a pregnancy study. This specimen consisted of peripheral blood, obtained in the third trimester of pregnancy.

In nucleotides, the CDR3 is TGTGCCAGCAGCCAAGGCGGGACTAGCGGGATCCACGAGCAGTACTTC. Protein: CASSQGGTSGIHEQYF. This chain joins TRBV4-2 and TRBJ2-7, with TRBD2 matching 13 bases. With V trimmed by 1 base and J by 5 bases, 5 bases remained unmatched. Germline V gene sequence: CDR1 LGHNA, CDR2 YNFKEQ. This CDR3 contains 16 residues.